Listed below are T cell receptor beta chains from one sample, sequenced in a study of PD-1 blockade in classical Hodgkin lymphoma. Sequencing used immunoSEQ multiplex PCR; TCRdb keeps in-frame clones, though not all of them. The table lists 40,000 to 55,000 clones, over 70% of them singletons. Sequencing used peripheral blood mononuclear cells (PBMCs), obtained before the fourth cycle of nivolumab. The receptors derive from a human donor with classical Hodgkin lymphoma. Each CDR3 is given with its conserved first and last residue. Fields, in order: D gene, V gene, CDR3 length, J gene, clone size, CDR3 DNA, CDR3 protein. A D gene is named only where the DNA matches it firmly. Only some rows state a clone size, as once, few, many or a class for expanded clones.

NA,TRBV5-5,15,TRBJ1-4,NA,TGTGCCAGCAGCTCGACGGACCAGGGGATCGAAAAACTGTTTTTT,CASSSTDQGIEKLFF
TRBD1,TRBV7-2,15,TRBJ1-5,NA,TGTGCCAGCAGCTTAACGGGACAGGGGGGTCAGCCCCAGCATTTT,CASSLTGQGGQPQHF
NA,TRBV27,11,TRBJ1-1,NA,TGTGCCAGCAGTTTCGGGACTGAAGCTTTCTTT,CASSFGTEAFF
NA,TRBV11-2,15,TRBJ1-5,NA,TGTGCCAGCAGCTTAGGCACAGTTAGCAATCAGCCCCAGCATTTT,CASSLGTVSNQPQHF
NA,TRBV2,14,TRBJ1-5,NA,TGTGCCAGCAGTGAAGAAATTAGAGGTCAGCCCCAGCATTTT,CASSEEIRGQPQHF
TRBD2,TRBV2,14,TRBJ2-5,few,TGTGCCAGCAGTGGCGGGGGGGCCGGGGAGACCCAGTACTTC,CASSGGGAGETQYF
NA,TRBV7-2,15,TRBJ2-7,NA,TGTGCCAGCAGTTTTAGGCCGGGACATTTTGGAGAGCAGTACTTC,CASSFRPGHFGEQYF
TRBD1,TRBV7-9,15,TRBJ2-7,few,TGTGCCAGCAGCTCTGTGGGACAGGGGCACTACGAGCAGTACTTC,CASSSVGQGHYEQYF
NA,TRBV29-1,14,TRBJ1-4,NA,TGCAGCGTTGAGGGGGCAGCGTCGGGGGAAAAACTGTTTTTT,CSVEGAASGEKLFF
TRBD1,TRBV27,14,TRBJ1-2,NA,TGTGCCAGCAGTTTCGGACAGGGGGCATTTGGCTACACCTTC,CASSFGQGAFGYTF
NA,TRBV6-8,18,TRBJ1-5,NA,TGTGCCAGCAGTTACTTTGAGGCAGGTTCTAATAGCAATCAGCCCCAGCATTTT,CASSYFEAGSNSNQPQHF
TRBD2,TRBV18,15,TRBJ2-2,NA,TGTGCCAGCTCACTGGCTAGCGGATACACCGGGGAGCTGTTTTTT,CASSLASGYTGELFF
NA,TRBV6-5,13,TRBJ1-2,NA,TGTGCCAGCAGTTACGGCCATCCCGGGGGCTACACCTTC,CASSYGHPGGYTF
NA,TRBV6-5,14,TRBJ2-3,NA,TGTGCCAGCAGTCTGGGGGGAGGCACAGATACGCAGTATTTT,CASSLGGGTDTQYF
TRBD1,TRBV29-1,14,TRBJ2-5,NA,TGCAGCGTTGTGACAGGGGGATTCTCGGAGACCCAGTACTTC,CSVVTGGFSETQYF
NA,TRBV7-9,11,TRBJ1-4,NA,TGTGCCAGCAGCTTAATGGAAAAACTGTTTTTT,CASSLMEKLFF
NA,TRBV30,15,TRBJ2-6,NA,TGTGCCTGGAGTGTATACCGCCCAGGGGCCAACGTCCTGACTTTC,CAWSVYRPGANVLTF
TRBD2,TRBV27,18,TRBJ2-7,NA,TGTGCCAGCAGCCGAAGCCGTCCGACTAGCCCAAAAAAGTACGAGCAGTACTTC,CASSRSRPTSPKKYEQYF
NA,TRBV7-9,15,TRBJ1-1,NA,TGTGCCAGCAAAACCCCAGGGAACATGAACACTGAAGCTTTCTTT,CASKTPGNMNTEAFF
NA,TRBV28,14,TRBJ2-7,NA,TGTGCCAGCAGTTTATGGAACCAGGGCGACGAGCAGTACTTC,CASSLWNQGDEQYF
NA,TRBV6-1,14,TRBJ1-2,NA,TGTGCCAGCAGTGAAGCGGCCAGCATCTATGGCTACACCTTC,CASSEAASIYGYTF
TRBD1,TRBV5-1,13,TRBJ1-2,NA,TGCGCCAGCAGCTTGGAGACAGGGACTGGCTACACCTTC,CASSLETGTGYTF
NA,TRBV5-1,13,TRBJ1-1,NA,TGCGCCAGCAGCTTGGAGGGGAACACTGAAGCTTTCTTT,CASSLEGNTEAFF
NA,TRBV2,14,TRBJ1-1,few,TGTGCCAGCAGTGGGGCGGGTCGTGGCACTGAAGCTTTCTTT,CASSGAGRGTEAFF
NA,TRBV27,13,TRBJ2-7,NA,TGTGCCAGCAGTTTCGACAGAAAGTACGAGCAGTACTTC,CASSFDRKYEQYF
NA,TRBV14,16,TRBJ2-1,NA,TGTGCCAGCAGCCCGTCCGTCGGGAGCTTCTACAATGAGCAGTTCTTC,CASSPSVGSFYNEQFF
NA,TRBV15,15,TRBJ1-1,NA,TGTGCCACCAGCAGAGATATAGTAGAAGACACTGAAGCTTTCTTT,CATSRDIVEDTEAFF
NA,TRBV6-6,14,TRBJ2-7,once,TGTGCCAGCAGTTACGGCACGAGTCAAGGCGAGCAGTACTTC,CASSYGTSQGEQYF
NA,TRBV5-4,16,TRBJ2-5,NA,TGTGCCAGCAGCTTGGATGTGGTCAGGCAACAAGAGACCCAGTACTTC,CASSLDVVRQQETQYF
TRBD2,TRBV6-5,12,TRBJ2-1,NA,TGTGCCAGCAGCCCGGGGGGCAATGAGCAGTTCTTC,CASSPGGNEQFF
TRBD1,TRBV6-1,15,TRBJ2-1,NA,TGTGCCAGCAGTGCCTCCGGGACAGCCTACAATGAGCAGTTCTTC,CASSASGTAYNEQFF
NA,TRBV14,13,TRBJ2-7,few,TGTGCCAGCAGCCAACTGGACAGCTACGAGCAGTACTTC,CASSQLDSYEQYF
NA,TRBV5-1,14,TRBJ2-3,NA,TGCGCCAGCAGGGGCGGGACGGGCACAGATACGCAGTATTTT,CASRGGTGTDTQYF
TRBD1,TRBV25-1,15,TRBJ1-1,NA,TGTGCCAGCAGTACTGACAGGGGCCTACTCACTGAAGCTTTCTTT,CASSTDRGLLTEAFF
NA,TRBV4-2,13,TRBJ1-2,few,TGTGCCAGCAGCCAAGGGCTCGGGCAGGGACCTACCTTC,CASSQGLGQGPTF
NA,TRBV7-2,15,TRBJ2-6,once,TGTGCCAGCAGCCTGGGTATCTCTGGGGCCAACGTCCTGACTTTC,CASSLGISGANVLTF
TRBD1,TRBV6-5,14,TRBJ2-1,NA,TGTGCCAGCAGTTACTGGGACAGGGTCGATGAGCAGTTCTTC,CASSYWDRVDEQFF
NA,TRBV10-3,15,TRBJ1-5,NA,TGTGCCATCAGTGAAGGACCGAGTAGCAATCAGCCCCAGCATTTT,CAISEGPSSNQPQHF
NA,TRBV5-6,16,TRBJ2-3,NA,TGTGCCAGCAGCATGATAGCCTTGGCGGGCGCAGATACGCAGTATTTT,CASSMIALAGADTQYF
NA,TRBV13,14,TRBJ2-7,once,TGTGCCAGCAGCGCCCGGACAGATGGACCCGAGCAGTACTTC,CASSARTDGPEQYF
NA,TRBV4-3,15,TRBJ2-7,many,TGCGCCAGCAGCCAGCTTGACGGTGATTCCTACGAGCAGTACTTC,CASSQLDGDSYEQYF
NA,TRBV29-1,14,TRBJ1-4,NA,TGCAGCGTTGAAGATTTGTGCTTCCGAACTGCTCTGTTTTTT,CSVEDLCFRTALFF